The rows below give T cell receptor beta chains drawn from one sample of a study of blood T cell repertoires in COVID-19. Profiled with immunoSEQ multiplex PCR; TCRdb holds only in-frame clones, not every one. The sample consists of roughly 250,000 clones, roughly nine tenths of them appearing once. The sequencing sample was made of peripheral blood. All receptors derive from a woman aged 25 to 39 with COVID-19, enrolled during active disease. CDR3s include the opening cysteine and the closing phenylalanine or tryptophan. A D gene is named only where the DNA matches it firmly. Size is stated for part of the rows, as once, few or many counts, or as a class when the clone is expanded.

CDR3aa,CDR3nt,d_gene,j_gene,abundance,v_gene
CASSQEQGDYGYTF,TGTGCCAGTAGTCAAGAACAGGGGGACTATGGCTACACCTTC,TRBD1,TRBJ1-2,.,TRBV19
CASSFTGITEAFF,TGTGCCAGCAGTTTTACAGGGATCACTGAAGCTTTCTTT,.,TRBJ1-1,.,TRBV28
CASTDGQAGYGYTF,TGTGCCAGCACTGACGGACAGGCCGGGTATGGCTACACCTTC,TRBD1,TRBJ1-2,.,TRBV5-6
CASSLATAPGYTEAFF,TGTGCCAGCAGCTTGGCCACAGCCCCAGGATACACTGAAGCTTTCTTT,.,TRBJ1-1,.,TRBV5-5
CASSSTGAAGNTIYF,TGTGCCAGCAGTTCGACAGGGGCCGCTGGAAACACCATATATTTT,TRBD1,TRBJ1-3,.,TRBV3-1/TRBV3-2
CASSSGTYEQYF,TGTGCCAGCTCGTCCGGGACCTACGAGCAGTACTTC,.,TRBJ2-7,.,TRBV18
CASSQGGGTVNEKLFF,TGTGCCAGCAGCCAAGGAGGCGGGACAGTTAATGAAAAACTGTTTTTT,TRBD1,TRBJ1-4,.,TRBV4-2
CASSIGGSGYNEQFF,TGTGCCAGTAGTATAGGGGGTAGCGGGTACAATGAGCAGTTCTTC,TRBD2,TRBJ2-1,.,TRBV19
CASFRTGFYEQYF,TGTGCCAGCTTCCGGACAGGGTTCTACGAGCAGTACTTC,TRBD1,TRBJ2-7,.,TRBV6-5
CASSIGAGVRVGMNTEAFF,TGTGCCAGTAGTATAGGGGCAGGGGTTCGGGTTGGAATGAACACTGAAGCTTTCTTT,.,TRBJ1-1,.,TRBV19
CASSETGTGYGYTF,TGTGCCAGCAGTGAAACAGGGACAGGGTACGGCTACACCTTC,TRBD1,TRBJ1-2,once,TRBV6-1
CAQGDSGNTIYF,TGCGCCCAGGGTGATTCTGGAAACACCATATATTTT,.,TRBJ1-3,few,TRBV9
CASSQVSPTSGGPTYEQYF,TGTGCCAGCAGCCAAGTCTCCCCCACTAGCGGGGGCCCCACCTACGAGCAGTACTTC,TRBD2,TRBJ2-7,.,TRBV3-1/TRBV3-2
CASSRQGVGNSPLHF,TGTGCCAGTAGCAGACAGGGGGTGGGGAATTCACCCCTCCACTTT,TRBD1,TRBJ1-6,.,TRBV19
CASSQDKLAGSYEQYF,TGCGCCAGCAGCCAAGATAAACTAGCGGGGAGCTACGAGCAGTACTTC,TRBD2,TRBJ2-7,.,TRBV4-1
CSVGLRRGGLTDTQYF,TGCAGCGTTGGATTGCGGCGGGGGGGCCTAACAGATACGCAGTATTTT,TRBD2,TRBJ2-3,.,TRBV29-1
CSVVWSSYNEQFF,TGCAGCGTTGTATGGAGCTCCTACAATGAGCAGTTCTTC,.,TRBJ2-1,.,TRBV29-1
CASSQASHNEQFF,TGTGCCAGCAGCCAAGCGTCCCACAATGAGCAGTTCTTC,.,TRBJ2-1,.,TRBV4-2
CASSQDPSGGPIYTDTQYF,TGTGCCAGCAGCCAGGATCCTAGCGGGGGGCCCATTTACACAGATACGCAGTATTTT,TRBD2,TRBJ2-3,.,TRBV4-2
CASSQLDTQYF,TGTGCCAGCAGTCAACTCGATACGCAGTATTTT,.,TRBJ2-3,.,TRBV6-5
CASSSYRTSGGAEDTQYF,TGTGCCAGCAGCTCCTACCGGACTAGCGGGGGGGCGGAAGATACGCAGTATTTT,TRBD2,TRBJ2-3,few,TRBV7-8
CASISERAEAFF,TGTGCCAGCATCTCAGAGCGGGCAGAAGCTTTCTTT,.,TRBJ1-1,.,TRBV11-2
CASSKRGSFKSNEQFF,TGCGCCAGCTCTAAAAGGGGGTCTTTTAAGTCCAATGAGCAGTTCTTC,.,TRBJ2-1,.,TRBV5-1
CASSVDGEIYEQYF,TGTGCCAGCAGCGTAGACGGTGAGATCTACGAGCAGTACTTC,.,TRBJ2-7,.,TRBV9
CASSQDPGVGNTIYF,TGTGCCAGCAGCCAGGACCCAGGGGTTGGAAACACCATATATTTT,.,TRBJ1-3,once,TRBV7-8
CAWSLGGGSMGNTIYF,TGTGCCTGGAGCCTAGGCGGAGGGTCTATGGGAAACACCATATATTTT,.,TRBJ1-3,.,TRBV30
CASSYNLFPDTQYF,TGTGCCAGCAGTTACAACTTGTTTCCAGATACGCAGTATTTT,.,TRBJ2-3,.,TRBV6-2/TRBV6-3
CASSRRILWESQYF,TGCGCCAGCAGCCGAAGGATACTTTGGGAGTCGCAGTATTTT,.,TRBJ2-3,.,TRBV4-1
CASSLISGQGPTSGNTIYF,TGTGCCAGCAGCTTGATTTCGGGACAGGGGCCCACCTCTGGAAACACCATATATTTT,TRBD1,TRBJ1-3,.,TRBV5-6